This TCR beta chain was retrieved from a study of long-term antiretroviral therapy in people with HIV. Study conclusions and caveats: HIV repertoires spanned tighter CDR3 length ranges than controls did. Dominance of pre-ART expanded clones persisted, fluctuating and often declining after ART.

For this clone: Its specificity is unknown.

Survey-level resolution applied to immunoSEQ assay v3.0. Here immunoSEQ multiplex PCR was the method, and the copy in TCRdb shows in-frame clones only, minus some. The table records roughly 24,000 clones, about 85% of them present only once. The CDR3 length is 15 residues. Per germline, CDR1 SGDLS and CDR2 YYNGEE. V trimming: 3 bases; J trimming: 5 bases; junction bases outside the gene matches: 7. The sequence derives from a man aged 40-50 years with HIV. The chain couples TRBV9 to TRBJ2-1; 8 nucleotides agree with TRBD1. The material was unsorted PBMCs, obtained about 5 years after starting antiretroviral therapy. The CDR3, as DNA: TGTGCCAGCAGCGCTCCGGGACAGGTAAACAATGAGCAGTTCTTC. Protein: CASSAPGQVNNEQFF.